These 10 T cell receptor beta chains share one sample of origin, sequenced in a study of blood T cell repertoires in COVID-19. Method: immunoSEQ multiplex PCR; TCRdb's copy keeps in-frame clones and lacks some. Of some 110,000 clones listed, 86% are singletons. Input material: peripheral blood. These receptors came from a man aged 35-49 years with acute or convalescent COVID-19.

V gene TRBV30 combines with J gene TRBJ2-1, with 11 positions matching TRBD2. Germline values: CDR1 GTSNPN, CDR2 SVGIG (reference sequence). The CDR3 runs to 14 residues. V gave up 2 bases and J gave up 5 bases; unmatched junction bases: 2. The CDR3 loop is CAWSLAGGHNEQFF. The CDR3 DNA is TGTGCCTGGAGTCTAGCGGGGGGCCACAATGAGCAGTTCTTC.

This clone was counted a few times. Other DNA sequences from this sample encode an identical CDR3 as well. V usage is TRBV12-5 and J usage is TRBJ1-5; the D is unclear. Germline V CDR1 and CDR2: LGHNT, FRNRAP. V was trimmed by 3 bases and J by 7 bases, leaving 10 bases between them. The CDR3 sequence is 13 residues long. The chain's CDR3 is CASGLSHGQPQHF. DNA for the CDR3: TGTGCTAGTGGTTTATCCCATGGCCAGCCCCAGCATTTT.

This clone is a singleton in its sample. V is TRBV19 and J is TRBJ2-4; weak D call: TRBD1 (6 bases). Trimming left V 5 bases short and J 0 bases short, with 14 bases between. Germline V gene data show CDR1 as LNHDA and CDR2 as SQIVND (reference sequence). The CDR3 extends over 16 amino acids. CDR3 in DNA: TGTGCCAGTAGTCCATCAGGACAGCTAGCCAAAAACATTCAGTACTTC. This sequence encodes CASSPSGQLAKNIQYF.

The gene calls are TRBV19 and TRBJ2-1; 11 bases match TRBD2. Germline V gene data show CDR1 as LNHDA and CDR2 as SQIVND (reference sequence). This CDR3 contains 18 residues. V shed 1 base, J shed 9 bases, and the junction held 14 bases outside the gene matches. The CDR3 bases are TGTGCCAGTAGTATAGCCCTCGTCTTAGCGGGGGGGCCAGGTGAGCAGTTCTTC. It specifies CASSIALVLAGGPGEQFF.

This sequence joins TRBV19 and TRBJ1-5, with TRBD1 matching over 9 bases. Germline V CDR1 and CDR2: LNHDA, SQIVND (reference sequence). Trimming removed 6 bases from V and 4 bases from J; junction bases left unmatched: 4. The CDR3 sequence is 14 residues long. CDR3 nucleotides: TGTGCCAGTAGCCGGGGACAGGGTAATCAGCCCCAGCATTTT. This encodes CASSRGQGNQPQHF.

The gene calls are TRBV5-8 and TRBJ1-2; D ambiguous. Per germline, CDR1 SGHTS and CDR2 YDEGEE. The ends were cut back, 4 bases at V and 4 bases at J, with 11 bases in the middle. The CDR3 has 13 amino acids. The CDR3 reads CASSPEEGYGYTF. The CDR3 nucleotides are TGTGCCAGCAGCCCCGAGGAGGGCTATGGCTACACCTTC.

The chain employs TRBV19 and TRBJ1-5; D remains ambiguous. V shed 6 bases and J shed 0 bases, with 9 bases lying between them. This CDR3 is 14 amino acids long. Germline CDR1 reads LNHDA; CDR2 reads SQIVND (reference sequence). The CDR3 loop is CASSPWSSNQPQHF. CDR3 sequence (DNA): TGTGCCAGTAGCCCCTGGAGTAGCAATCAGCCCCAGCATTTT.

The chain couples TRBV19 to TRBJ2-3; TRBD2 aligns across 11 bases. The trim removed 6 bases at V and 7 bases at J, leaving 12 bases unmatched. The V gene's germline CDR1 is LNHDA and CDR2 SQIVND (reference sequence). This CDR3 has 16 amino acids. Written as DNA, the CDR3 is TGTGCCAGTAGCCCCAATAGCGGGGGGGCTTTAAATACGCAGTATTTT. Protein product: CASSPNSGGALNTQYF. The full variable domain, completed using reference TRBV19 and TRBJ2-3, is DGGITQSPKYLFRKEGQNVTLSCEQNLNHDAMYWYRQDPGQGLRLIYYSQIVNDFQKGDIAEGYSVSREKKESFPLTVTSAQKNPTAFYLCASSPNSGGALNTQYFGPGTRLTVL.

The chain employs TRBV7-3 and TRBJ2-3; 9 nucleotides line up with TRBD1. The CDR3 is 17 amino acids. Trimming removed 0 bases from V and 2 bases from J; junction bases left unmatched: 6. The germline V gene has CDR1 SGHTA and CDR2 FQGTGA. The CDR3 sequence is CASSLTGTGWNTDTQYF. The CDR3 DNA follows: TGTGCCAGCAGCTTAACGGGGACAGGGTGGAACACAGATACGCAGTATTTT. The full variable domain, completed using reference TRBV7-3 and TRBJ2-3, is GAGVSQTPSNKVTEKGKYVELRCDPISGHTALYWYRQSLGQGPEFLIYFQGTGAADDSGLPNDRFFAVRPEGSVSTLKIQRTERGDSAVYLCASSLTGTGWNTDTQYFGPGTRLTVL.

The rearrangement joins TRBV12-5 to TRBJ1-5; 11 nucleotides match TRBD1. V was clipped by 1 base and J by 6 bases; unmatched bases: 2. The CDR3 is made up of 15 amino acids. Germline-derived CDR1 and CDR2 are LGHNT and FRNRAP. CDR3 residues: CASGLEGTGGQPQHF. The CDR3 DNA sequence: TGTGCTAGTGGTTTGGAAGGGACAGGGGGTCAGCCCCAGCATTTT.